These 13 T cell receptor beta chains originate from one sample sequenced in a study of blood T cell repertoires in COVID-19. Produced via immunoSEQ multiplex PCR; TCRdb's table is partial and in-frame only. The data show fewer than 250,000 clones, approximately 83% seen once. The sequenced sample was PBMCs or T cells enriched from blood (not recorded which). These receptors all come from a woman aged 45-65 years who had been exposed to COVID-19.

V gene TRBV19 combines with J gene TRBJ2-3, with 7 bases that match TRBD2. The CDR3 loop spans 14 amino acids. V lost 7 bases to trimming and J lost 0 bases; unmatched junction nucleotides: 4. The germline gives CDR1 LNHDA, CDR2 SQIVND (reference sequence). The CDR3 sequence: CASKAGHSTDTQYF. The CDR3 nucleotides are TGTGCCAGTAAAGCGGGGCACAGCACAGATACGCAGTATTTT.

The rearrangement uses TRBV4-3 and TRBJ2-7; 8 bases match TRBD2. V shed 0 bases and J 4 bases; nucleotides not matched to a gene: 5. CDR3 length equals 15 residues. The V gene's germline CDR1 is LGHNA and CDR2 YSLEER. The DNA for the CDR3 is TGCGCCAGCAGCCAAGATCCGGGACTAGGGTACGAGCAGTACTTC. It encodes CASSQDPGLGYEQYF.

This rearrangement joins TRBV19 to TRBJ2-1; weak D call: TRBD2 (6 bases). With 4 bases removed from V and 8 bases from J, the gap between germline ends came to 15 bases. Germline assignment: CDR1 LNHDA and CDR2 SQIVND (reference sequence). This CDR3 is 14 amino acids long. The CDR3 nucleotides read TGTGCCAGTAGTACCCTGGAGGGGCTGGATGAGCAGTTCTTC. This translates into CASSTLEGLDEQFF.

The chain uses TRBV27 and TRBJ2-2, with TRBD1 matching 7 bases. The CDR3 runs to 15 residues. Per the germline V gene, CDR1 is MNHEY and CDR2 is SMNVEV (reference sequence). Germline trimming cut 2 bases from V and 8 bases from J; bases unmatched to any gene: 8. CDR3: CASSLGRDRRGELFF. The CDR3 coding sequence is TGTGCCAGCAGTTTAGGCAGGGACAGAAGGGGGGAGCTGTTTTTT.

The chain recombines TRBV5-5 with TRBJ2-7; possibly TRBD1 for D (6 bases). Germline-derived CDR1 and CDR2 are SGHKS and YYEKEE (reference sequence). CDR3 length: 16 residues. The V end was cut by 0 bases, the J end by 2 bases, with 15 bases between. CDR3 bases: TGTGCCAGCAGCTTGGAGGGGGTCTCACCTACCTACGAGCAGTACTTC. Protein sequence: CASSLEGVSPTYEQYF.

This clone was observed a handful of times. J is TRBJ2-3 and V is TRBV4-3; the match to TRBD2 covers 7 bases. Trimming at V came to 0 bases and at J to 6 bases, leaving 6 bases not matched to a gene. This CDR3 region has 15 residues. CDR1 and CDR2 (germline): LGHNA, YSLEER. The CDR3 region has the DNA TGCGCCAGCAGCCAAGATAGGCCTAGCGGCGATACGCAGTATTTT. This codes for CASSQDRPSGDTQYF.

The genes are TRBV28 and TRBJ1-1; D not resolved. V was shortened by 8 bases and J by 4 bases, with 23 bases between the two germline ends. CDR1 is MDHEN and CDR2 is SYDVKM in the germline V gene. The CDR3 covers 16 residues. The CDR3 reads CASPRISQFRRTEAFF. CDR3 nucleotides: TGTGCCAGCCCCCGAATTAGCCAGTTCCGGCGCACTGAAGCTTTCTTT.

V usage is TRBV5-6 and J usage is TRBJ2-7, with a possible D match to TRBD2 (6 bases). Trimming left V 2 bases short and J 8 bases short, with 14 bases between. The CDR3 is 13 residues long. Germline V lookup: CDR1 SGHDT, CDR2 YYEEEE. The CDR3 nucleotides read TGTGCCAGCAGCTTCGCGGGGAAGGGGCAGCAGTACTTC. As protein: CASSFAGKGQQYF.

V gene TRBV20-1 combines with J gene TRBJ1-1; no clear D gene. The ends were cut back, 3 bases at V and 2 bases at J, with 4 bases in the middle. From germline, CDR1 is DFQATT and CDR2 SNEGSKA (reference sequence). The CDR3 length is 11 residues. The CDR3 loop is CSARRNTEAFF. CDR3 nucleotide sequence: TGCAGTGCTAGGCGAAACACTGAAGCTTTCTTT.

This sequence joins TRBV19 and TRBJ1-5, with D tentatively TRBD1 (5 bases). CDR1 and CDR2 (germline): LNHDA, SQIVND (reference sequence). The CDR3 runs 14 residues. V was pared by 3 bases and J by 4 bases, with 10 bases between. CDR3 sequence reads: CASSMGPQNQPQHF. The CDR3 DNA is TGTGCCAGTAGTATGGGGCCGCAGAATCAGCCCCAGCATTTT.

The V and J genes are TRBV28 and TRBJ1-6; TRBD1 is a possible D gene (5 bases). This CDR3 comprises 14 residues. V was trimmed by 6 bases and J by 2 bases, leaving 8 bases between them. CDR1 is MDHEN, CDR2 SYDVKM, per germline. The CDR3 DNA reads as TGTGCCAGCAGGGGGCAGGCCTATAATTCACCCCTCCACTTT. Amino acids: CASRGQAYNSPLHF.

This clone was counted once. The chain recombines TRBV9 with TRBJ2-3, with a weak D call TRBD1 (6 bases). CDR1 is SGDLS and CDR2 is YYNGEE in the germline V gene. V shed 3 bases and J shed 4 bases, with 15 bases lying between them. The CDR3 totals 15 residues. As DNA, the CDR3 is TGTGCCAGCAGCGCGACAGGTGATTATCCAGATACGCAGTATTTT. Protein: CASSATGDYPDTQYF.

The chain joins TRBV7-2 to TRBJ1-1; D is undetermined. Germline V gene data show CDR1 as SGHTA and CDR2 as FQGNSA. Trimming left V 2 bases short and J 6 bases short, with 7 bases between. CDR3 length: 12 amino acids. The CDR3 is CASSLSVPEAFF. The CDR3 bases are TGTGCCAGCAGCTTATCGGTTCCTGAAGCTTTCTTT.